This TCR beta chain appears in the sequencing data of a study of blood T cell repertoires in COVID-19. For the study at large: Both acute and convalescent COVID-19 samples were obtained from the United States, Italy and Spain.

Original methodology: Amplification of reference gene primers provided the estimated nucleated cell counts. Sequencing was performed with immunoSEQ multiplex PCR; in TCRdb, only in-frame clones are kept and a portion is missing. Clonal size and the V and J genes are those of that table, whereas D and trimming came from the DNA. Found here are about 150,000 clones, 88% of them singletons; the top ten hold approximately 7%. With 5 bases removed from V and 8 bases from J, the gap between germline ends came to 10 bases. The CDR3 contains 12 residues. Looked up from germline, CDR1 is LNHDA and CDR2 is SQIVND (reference sequence). Those who participated ranged in age from roughly 18 to 89 years and resided in around 22 US areas. Clinical history as reported by participants underpinned cohort assignment.

V usage is TRBV19 and J usage is TRBJ2-1, with D maybe TRBD2 (6 bases). Sequencing input: PBMCs or T cells enriched from blood (not recorded which). The origin of this receptor is a woman aged 50 to 60 who had recovered from COVID-19. CDR3 residues: CASSPGGDEQFF. CDR3 in DNA: TGTGCCAGTAGTCCCGGCGGGGATGAGCAGTTCTTC.